The 9 T cell receptor beta chains presented below share a single source sample, sequenced in a study of early T cells in non-severe SARS-CoV-2 infection. A single record per CDR3 protein comes from TCRdb applying MiXCR to the 5' RACE reads. The table lists approximately 98,000 distinct CDR3 sequences, roughly an eighth of them singletons. Sequenced sample: whole blood. The receptors stem from an adult who was a healthcare worker with PCR-confirmed SARS-CoV-2 infection or an uninfected control (not recorded which).

At least ten counts were recorded for this clonotype. The chain links TRBV11-2 to TRBJ2-2; no clear D. In germline, CDR1 is SGHAT, CDR2 FQNNGV. Trimming pared 0 bases from V and 0 bases from J, leaving 8 bases between. The CDR3 is made up of 16 amino acids. CDR3 sequence reads: CASSLEGRANTGELFF. CDR3 bases: TGTGCCAGCAGCTTAGAAGGCCGAGCGAACACCGGGGAGCTGTTTTTT.

This rearrangement joins TRBV7-6 to TRBJ2-3; 16 bases match TRBD2. J gave up 5 bases and V 5 bases, and 7 bases lay outside the gene matches. The CDR3 is 17 amino acids. Per germline, CDR1 SGHVS and CDR2 FNYEAQ. The CDR3 is CASSPGTSGGAGDTQYF. CDR3 DNA sequence: TGTGCCAGCAGCCCTGGGACTAGCGGGGGGGCTGGAGATACGCAGTATTTT.

Many counts were recorded for this clonotype. V is TRBV7-9 and J is TRBJ2-1; possibly TRBD2 for D (6 bases). Germline loops: CDR1 SEHNR, CDR2 FQNEAQ (reference sequence). This CDR3 is 15 amino acids long. Trimming left V 5 bases short and J 5 bases short, with 16 bases between. The CDR3 reads CASSGGISRHNEQFF. CDR3 nucleotide sequence: TGTGCCAGCAGCGGGGGGATTTCCCGCCACAATGAGCAGTTCTTC.

This clonotype was counted between two and nine times. The rearrangement links TRBV19 to TRBJ2-3; 9 bases fit TRBD1. The V gene end was trimmed by 6 bases and the J gene end by 1 base; junction bases not matched to a gene: 2. The CDR3 is made up of 14 amino acids. Germline assignment: CDR1 LNHDA and CDR2 SQIVND (reference sequence). The CDR3 loop is CASRTGGRTDTQYF. The CDR3 nucleotides are TGTGCCAGTAGAACAGGGGGCCGCACAGATACGCAGTATTTT.

The table lists this clonotype with a few counts. The chain joins TRBV11-2 to TRBJ2-1; the match to TRBD1 covers 10 bases. CDR1 and CDR2 (germline): SGHAT, FQNNGV. CDR3 size: 17 residues. V dropped 6 bases and J dropped 9; count of bases not matched to a gene: 17. The chain's CDR3 is CASRTGGLLYGQGEQFF. CDR3 bases: TGTGCCAGCAGGACAGGGGGCCTACTCTACGGACAGGGTGAGCAGTTCTTC.

This clonotype was observed a handful of times. The J gene is TRBJ1-1, the V gene TRBV5-4; D is undetermined. V was shortened by 4 bases and J by 1 base, with 26 bases between the two germline ends. The CDR3 spans 19 residues. Germline CDR1 and CDR2: SGHNT and YYREEE (reference sequence). DNA for the CDR3: TGTGCCAGCAGCCCGATGAGGCCCTCTGGTCGACTGGAGAACACTGAAGCTTTCTTT. Protein product: CASSPMRPSGRLENTEAFF.

In this sample, this clonotype turned up many times. V and J are TRBV29-1 and TRBJ2-1, with a possible D match to TRBD2 (5 bases). This CDR3 comprises 14 residues. Germline V gene lookup returns CDR1 SQVTM and CDR2 ANQGSEA. Trimming pared 7 bases from V and 0 bases from J, leaving 13 bases between. The CDR3 reads CSAHSGSSYNEQFF. CDR3 in DNA: TGCAGCGCCCACTCGGGAAGCTCCTACAATGAGCAGTTCTTC.

The chain uses TRBV5-1 and TRBJ2-7; D gene uncertain. V was trimmed by 2 bases and J by 3 bases, leaving 9 bases between them. The CDR3 length is 13 residues. The germline V gene has CDR1 SGHRS and CDR2 YFSETQ. The DNA for the CDR3 is TGCGCCAGCAGCTTTGGGCCGGGCTACGAGCAGTACTTC. Amino acid sequence: CASSFGPGYEQYF.

This clonotype was observed at least ten times. V is TRBV3-1 and J is TRBJ1-5, with unresolved D. The CDR3 sequence is 14 residues long. V was trimmed by 2 bases and J by 0 bases, leaving 5 bases between them. Germline CDR1 reads LGHDT; CDR2 reads YNNKEL (reference sequence). In DNA, the CDR3 is TGTGCCAGCAGCCAAAAGTATAGCAATCAGCCCCAGCATTTT. This gives the protein CASSQKYSNQPQHF.